This TCR beta chain is drawn from a study of CD8+CD57+ T cells in acquired aplastic anemia. Study-wide results and caveats: Patients and controls turned out to have some 30 CD8+ CDR3 sequences in common.

As concerns this clonotype: The target antigen is unknown.

By flow cytometry, patients selected for sequencing had shown an expansion of CD8+CD57+ cells. Investigators profiled TCR beta VDJ and CDR3 from genomic DNA template. TCRdb processed the reads anew with MiXCR; each CDR3 protein has one entry. Of 200,000 to 250,000 distinct CDR3 sequences listed, less than 75% were seen once; the top ten hold 58%. Sequencing was carried out using sorted CD4+, CD8+, or CD8+CD57+ T cells (not recorded which) from PBMCs. The source is a human donor with aplastic anemia.

The DNA of the CDR3 is TGTGCCACCAGCAGCTCCAGGTCGGGACAGGGGCTCGGGGAGCTGTTTTTT. It yields the protein CATSSSRSGQGLGELFF. The chain carries TRBV15 and TRBJ2-2, with 10 nucleotides matching TRBD1. The length of the CDR3 is 17 residues. The J segment lost 7 bases and the V segment lost 3 bases, leaving 11 bases of the junction unmatched. The germline V gene encodes CDR1 LNHNV and CDR2 YYDKDF (reference sequence).